These 21 T cell receptor beta chains were all obtained from the same sample, sequenced in a study of graft-versus-host responses after intestinal transplantation. Assay used: immunoSEQ multiplex PCR; TCRdb lists only in-frame clones, some missing. In the table there are under 30,000 clones, 85% to 95% of which are singletons. This material consisted of PBMCs, taken 18 days after transplant. Receptors originate from a human patient who received an intestinal transplant, so some T cells may come from the graft donor.

The chain carries TRBV7-3 and TRBJ1-4; D perhaps matches TRBD1 (6 bases). The V gene's germline CDR1 is SGHTA and CDR2 FQGTGA. The CDR3 consists of 15 residues. The V end lost 5 bases, the J end lost 3 bases, and 13 bases lay between the germline ends. In DNA form, the CDR3 reads TGTGCCAGCAGCCCAAGGGGGGCGGCTAATGAAAAACTGTTTTTT. It yields the protein CASSPRGAANEKLFF.

The V call is TRBV11-3, the J call TRBJ2-1; D uncertain. The CDR3 sequence is 15 residues long. V dropped 5 bases and J dropped 6 bases, with 17 bases sitting between them. Germline CDR1 is SGHNT and CDR2 is YENEEA. The CDR3 loop is CASSPPTGSLNEQFF. The DNA of the CDR3 is TGTGCCAGCAGCCCACCAACGGGCTCTCTCAATGAGCAGTTCTTC. Full variable domain (rest looked up from reference TRBV11-3 and TRBJ2-1): EAGVVQSPRYKIIEKKQPVAFWCNPISGHNTLYWYLQNLGQGPELLIRYENEEAVDDSQLPKDRFSAERLKGVDSTLKIQPAELGDSAVYLCASSPPTGSLNEQFFGPGTRLTVL.

The chain is built from TRBV6-6 and TRBJ2-7; 7 bases agree with TRBD1. Germline trimming cut 5 bases from V and 1 base from J; bases unmatched to any gene: 5. CDR1 and CDR2 (germline): MNHNY, SVGAGI (reference sequence). The CDR3 is made up of 14 amino acids. CDR3 in amino acids: CASSPTGKSYEQYF. CDR3 in DNA: TGTGCCAGCAGTCCGACAGGGAAATCCTACGAGCAGTACTTC.

The rearrangement joins TRBV13 to TRBJ2-3, with 12 bases identical to TRBD1. Germline CDR1 reads PRHDT; CDR2 reads FYEKMQ (reference sequence). The CDR3 contains 16 residues. V gave up 5 bases and J gave up 5 bases; unmatched junction bases: 8. This CDR3 is CASSPTGTGGLDTQYF. CDR3 nucleotides: TGTGCCAGCAGCCCCACCGGGACAGGGGGCTTAGATACGCAGTATTTT. The full variable domain, its missing parts supplied by reference TRBV13 and TRBJ2-3, is AAGVIQSPRHLIKEKRETATLKCYPIPRHDTVYWYQQGPGQDPQFLISFYEKMQSDKGSIPDRFSAQQFSDYHSELNMSSLELGDSALYFCASSPTGTGGLDTQYFGPGTRLTVL.

V usage is TRBV5-1 and J usage is TRBJ2-1; no reliable D call. The V end lost 6 bases, the J end lost 15 bases, and 16 bases lay between the germline ends. This CDR3 contains 11 residues. In germline, CDR1 is SGHRS, CDR2 YFSETQ. The CDR3 nucleotides read TGCGCCAGCACCGATGGGCACCGACGGTTCTTC. Its protein product is CASTDGHRRFF.

The chain employs TRBV7-9 and TRBJ2-7; D might be TRBD1 or TRBD2, each matching 5 bases. The germline V gene encodes CDR1 SEHNR and CDR2 FQNEAQ (reference sequence). This CDR3 region has 17 residues. Trimming took off 4 bases at V and 3 bases at J, with 22 bases between the two ends. CDR3 DNA sequence: TGTGCCAGCAGCTCCCCCGGCTACCGGGACGGAATCTACGAGCAGTACTTC. The encoded protein is CASSSPGYRDGIYEQYF.

The genes are TRBV15 and TRBJ2-7; TRBD2 is a possible D gene (7 bases). Germline CDR1 reads LNHNV; CDR2 reads YYDKDF (reference sequence). The CDR3 loop spans 15 amino acids. V was clipped by 0 bases and J by 5 bases, with 14 bases between them. Here the CDR3 DNA reads TGTGCCACCAGCAGAGAAGGTTCGGGGGGCCACGAGCAGTACTTC. Amino acids: CATSREGSGGHEQYF.

This sequence joins TRBV5-5 and TRBJ2-1; 7 positions agree with TRBD2. CDR1 is SGHKS, CDR2 YYEKEE, per germline (reference sequence). Trimming at V came to 4 bases and at J to 8 bases, leaving 15 bases not matched to a gene. The CDR3 spans 16 residues. The CDR3 coding sequence is TGTGCCAGCAGCCCTGGCGGGACTATCCCACAAGATGAGCAGTTCTTC. Its translation is CASSPGGTIPQDEQFF. Drawing the rest from reference TRBV5-5 and TRBJ2-1, the complete variable domain is DAGVTQSPTHLIKTRGQQVTLRCSPISGHKSVSWYQQVLGQGPQFIFQYYEKEERGRGNFPDRFSARQFPNYSSELNVNALLLGDSALYLCASSPGGTIPQDEQFFGPGTRLTVL.

The rearrangement joins TRBV5-1 to TRBJ2-2; 13 bases agree with TRBD2. The germline V gene encodes CDR1 SGHRS and CDR2 YFSETQ. V dropped 3 bases and J dropped 6; count of bases not matched to a gene: 5. The CDR3 loop spans 16 amino acids. As DNA, the CDR3 is TGCGCCAGCAGCTCACCGGGACTAGCGGGGCCCGGGGAGCTGTTTTTT. Encoded protein: CASSSPGLAGPGELFF.

The J gene is TRBJ2-2, the V gene TRBV11-2; no reliable D call. The V end lost 1 base, the J end lost 2 bases, and 8 bases lay between the germline ends. This CDR3 region has 15 residues. Germline V gives CDR1 SGHAT, CDR2 FQNNGV. The CDR3 coding sequence is TGTGCCAGCAGCTTAGGGACGGTTAACACCGGGGAGCTGTTTTTT. It specifies CASSLGTVNTGELFF.

The J gene is TRBJ1-1, the V gene TRBV10-1, with D uncertain. There are 14 residues in the CDR3. CDR1 is WNHNN, CDR2 SYGVQD, per germline (reference sequence). V was pared by 3 bases and J by 4 bases, with 12 bases between. Here the CDR3 reads CASSETLWGTEAFF. The CDR3, as DNA: TGCGCCAGCAGTGAAACACTCTGGGGCACTGAAGCTTTCTTT.

The genes are TRBV28 and TRBJ2-2, with 10 bases lining up with TRBD2. The CDR3 totals 16 residues. The V gene end was trimmed by 6 bases and the J gene end by 6 bases; junction bases not matched to a gene: 10. The V gene's germline CDR1 is MDHEN and CDR2 SYDVKM. This chain's CDR3 is CASRGSGGVSAGELFF. Written as DNA, the CDR3 is TGTGCCAGCAGGGGCAGCGGGGGGGTCTCGGCCGGGGAGCTGTTTTTT.

V gene TRBV27 combines with J gene TRBJ2-1; 9 positions agree with TRBD1. The J segment lost 4 bases and the V segment lost 4 bases, leaving 5 bases of the junction unmatched. Germline assignment: CDR1 MNHEY and CDR2 SMNVEV (reference sequence). This CDR3 is 15 amino acids long. The CDR3, as DNA: TGTGCCAGCAGTTCCCAACAGGGGGCTTACAATGAGCAGTTCTTC. Protein product: CASSSQQGAYNEQFF.

This chain links TRBV29-1 with TRBJ2-2; 10 bases are shared with TRBD1. The germline V gene encodes CDR1 SQVTM and CDR2 ANQGSEA. CDR3 length: 12 residues. With V trimmed by 6 bases and J by 7 bases, 2 bases remained unmatched. The CDR3, as DNA: TGCAGCGTCGGACAGGGGGACGGGGAGCTGTTTTTT. It specifies CSVGQGDGELFF.

The chain has TRBV6-6 and TRBJ2-1, with 7 bases lining up with TRBD2. CDR3 length equals 16 residues. Germline loops: CDR1 MNHNY, CDR2 SVGAGI (reference sequence). V trimming: 0 bases; J trimming: 7 bases; junction bases outside the gene matches: 9. This CDR3 is CASSYSVRGVGNEQFF. The CDR3 nucleotides read TGTGCCAGCAGTTACTCAGTCCGGGGGGTTGGGAATGAGCAGTTCTTC.

The gene calls are TRBV7-3 and TRBJ1-1, with no clear D. V was cut by 2 bases and J by 0 bases, with 13 bases left in between. Germline V lookup: CDR1 SGHTA, CDR2 FQGTGA. The CDR3 is 16 amino acids. CDR3 in DNA: TGTGCCAGCAGCTTATGGTACAGAGGCATGAACACTGAAGCTTTCTTT. Encoded protein: CASSLWYRGMNTEAFF.

This clone was counted a few times. V gene TRBV5-6 combines with J gene TRBJ1-3; D might be TRBD1 (5 bases). Germline V CDR1 and CDR2: SGHDT, YYEEEE. The CDR3 is 15 amino acids. Trimming cost V 4 bases and J 5 bases, with 16 bases left between them. The CDR3 DNA follows: TGTGCCAGCAGCCTCGACAGCCGATTCAGAAACACCATATATTTT. Translated, it gives CASSLDSRFRNTIYF.

This chain uses TRBV4-1 with TRBJ1-5, with 7 bases lining up with TRBD1. Germline assignment: CDR1 MGHRA and CDR2 YSYEKL. The CDR3 is 16 amino acids. V was clipped by 1 base and J by 2 bases; unmatched bases: 5. DNA for the CDR3: TGCGCCAGCAGCCAAGGACAGGGAGGGGGCAATCAGCCCCAGCATTTT. Translated, it gives CASSQGQGGGNQPQHF.

The chain carries TRBV10-2 and TRBJ2-5, with TRBD2 identical over 7 bases. V lost 11 bases, J lost 7 bases, and 13 bases stayed unmatched. This CDR3 spans 13 amino acids. The V gene's germline CDR1 is WSHSY and CDR2 SAAADI. CDR3 coding DNA: TGCGCCGCCAGAGCGGGGTCCGACGGGACCCAGTACTTC. Amino acid sequence: CAARAGSDGTQYF.

The chain couples TRBV13 to TRBJ2-5; possible D gene TRBD1, 6 bases. The CDR3 loop spans 16 amino acids. Germline V CDR1 and CDR2: PRHDT, FYEKMQ (reference sequence). Trimming cost V 4 bases and J 5 bases, with 20 bases left between them. CDR3 sequence: CASSSVGTRMSETQYF. As DNA, the CDR3 is TGTGCCAGCAGCTCGGTCGGGACACGGATGAGTGAGACCCAGTACTTC.

This clone has a single count. V and J are TRBV10-3 and TRBJ2-1; D might be TRBD1 (5 bases). Germline CDR1 ENHRY, CDR2 SYGVKD. V was shortened by 0 bases and J by 8 bases, with 14 bases between the two germline ends. There are 15 residues in the CDR3. The DNA for the CDR3 is TGTGCCATCAGTGAGTCGATGGAGACAGCTGATGAGCAGTTCTTC. Amino acids: CAISESMETADEQFF.